This TCR beta chain originates from a study of blood T cell repertoires in COVID-19. The overall study: Donors in the United States, Italy and Spain gave samples during acute or convalescent COVID-19. The cDNA or gDNA used as material had been derived from T cells, B-cell-depleted T cells, or PBMCs.

Authors' analysis steps: Quantification of nucleated cells was approximated via reference gene primer amplification. Profiled with immunoSEQ multiplex PCR; TCRdb holds only in-frame clones, not every one. The V and J calls and clone size are taken from that table; D and trimming were inferred from the DNA. The sample shows some 150,000 clones, about nine tenths of them seen only once. This clone has only one observation. The length of the CDR3 is 13 residues. The ends were cut back, 5 bases at V and 3 bases at J, with 10 bases in the middle. The germline V gene has CDR1 SSHAT and CDR2 FNYEAQ (reference sequence).

This TCR was recovered from a woman aged 45 to 65 with acute or convalescent COVID-19. The genes are TRBV7-7 and TRBJ2-5; D perhaps matches TRBD2 (6 bases). Sequenced sample: peripheral blood. The CDR3 nucleotides read TGTGCCAGCAGCCCGGGACTGGAAGAGACCCAGTACTTC. It codes for CASSPGLEETQYF.